The 22 T cell receptor beta chains in this list originate from one sample, sequenced in a study of blood T cell repertoires in COVID-19. Only in-frame clones appear in the TCRdb table, and some are missing; sequencing was by immunoSEQ multiplex PCR. The sample contains approximately 150,000 clones, over 80% of which appear only once. Sequenced sample: PBMCs or T cells enriched from blood (not recorded which). These receptors all stem from a man aged 65-85 years who had been exposed to COVID-19.

This chain uses TRBV7-2 with TRBJ2-5; 8 bases agree with TRBD2. With V trimmed by 6 bases and J by 7 bases, 10 bases remained unmatched. Germline V lookup: CDR1 SGHTA, CDR2 FQGNSA. The CDR3 sequence is 14 residues long. The CDR3 loop reads CASSKAGVDATQYF. The CDR3 nucleotides read TGTGCCAGCAGTAAAGCGGGGGTTGATGCGACCCAGTACTTC.

For this clone: Germline and junction disagree at one end, which may indicate a read error. The chain carries TRBV7-9 and TRBJ2-5; 8 bases line up with TRBD2. This CDR3 has 16 amino acids. CDR1 SEHNR and CDR2 FQNEAQ come from the germline V gene (reference sequence). The CDR3 loop reads CASTLSIAGPQETQYF. CDR3 bases: TGTGCCAGCACCTTATCCATAGCGGGACCCCAAGAGACCCAGTACTTC.

J is TRBJ2-7 and V is TRBV5-4; TRBD2 matches at 7 bases. The CDR3 runs 15 residues. With 3 bases clipped from V and 1 base from J, the junction kept 7 bases outside the gene matches. In germline, CDR1 is SGHNT, CDR2 YYREEE (reference sequence). CDR3 region: CASSSAGSRSYEQYF. CDR3 nucleotide sequence: TGTGCCAGCAGCTCAGCGGGATCAAGGTCCTACGAGCAGTACTTC.

The chain is built from TRBV10-3 and TRBJ2-5, with unresolved D. Trimming left V 0 bases short and J 5 bases short, with 10 bases between. CDR1 is ENHRY, CDR2 SYGVKD, per germline. CDR3 size: 14 residues. CDR3 nucleotides: TGTGCCATCAGTGAGTCCGCGAGTGTCGAGACCCAGTACTTC. It yields the protein CAISESASVETQYF.

This clone was detected once. This chain links TRBV3-1 (or the pseudogene TRBV3-2) with TRBJ2-2; no reliable D call. Trimming removed 4 bases at V and 1 base at J, with 7 bases between. Looked up from germline, CDR1 is LGHDT and CDR2 is YNNKEL (reference sequence). This CDR3 is built from 14 residues. CDR3 protein: CASSPRLNTGELFF. The CDR3 DNA sequence: TGTGCCAGCAGCCCACGACTGAACACCGGGGAGCTGTTTTTT.

V is TRBV29-1 and J is TRBJ1-1; 7 bases align to TRBD1. V was pared by 3 bases and J by 8 bases, with 3 bases of the junction left unmatched. The CDR3 extends over 11 amino acids. The germline V gene encodes CDR1 SQVTM and CDR2 ANQGSEA. The CDR3 sequence is CSVDHRGEAFF. CDR3 DNA: TGCAGCGTTGACCACAGGGGAGAAGCTTTCTTT.

The chain combines TRBV4-3 with TRBJ2-6, with D maybe TRBD1 (6 bases). Trimming removed 0 bases at V and 3 bases at J, with 15 bases between. This CDR3 has 18 residues. Germline V gene data show CDR1 as LGHNA and CDR2 as YSLEER. The DNA of the CDR3 is TGCGCCAGCAGCCAAGATCGGGGCAGGGGAAGTGGGGCCAACGTCCTGACTTTC. Its translation: CASSQDRGRGSGANVLTF.

V and J are TRBV7-3 and TRBJ1-2; TRBD1 matches 7 bases. CDR1 and CDR2 (germline): SGHTA, FQGTGA. After removal of 3 bases from V and 6 bases from J, the junction contained 7 bases not matched to a gene. This CDR3 has 14 amino acids. For the CDR3, the DNA is TGTGCCAGCAGCTTTGACAGGGATGGGGATGGCTACACCTTC. Protein product: CASSFDRDGDGYTF.

The rearrangement joins TRBV11-3 to TRBJ2-4, with no clear D. Looked up from germline, CDR1 is SGHNT and CDR2 is YENEEA. The CDR3 contains 13 residues. V lost 5 bases to trimming and J lost 7 bases, with 12 bases between them. The CDR3 coding sequence is TGTGCCAGCAGCACCCCGGGTTCGAACATTCAGTACTTC. It codes for CASSTPGSNIQYF. The whole variable domain, remainder taken from reference TRBV11-3 and TRBJ2-4, is EAGVVQSPRYKIIEKKQPVAFWCNPISGHNTLYWYLQNLGQGPELLIRYENEEAVDDSQLPKDRFSAERLKGVDSTLKIQPAELGDSAVYLCASSTPGSNIQYFGAGTRLSVL.

This clone was seen just once. The chain has TRBV9 and TRBJ1-2; no clear D gene. This CDR3 contains 14 residues. CDR1 and CDR2 from the germline V gene are SGDLS and YYNGEE. V lost 0 bases and J lost 4, with 10 bases in between. DNA of the CDR3: TGTGCCAGCAGCGTAGCTGAGGGAATCTATGGCTACACCTTC. Translated, it gives CASSVAEGIYGYTF. Full variable domain (missing parts from reference TRBV9 and TRBJ1-2): DSGVTQTPKHLITATGQRVTLRCSPRSGDLSVYWYQQSLDQGLQFLIQYYNGEERAKGNILERFSAQQFPDLHSELNLSSLELGDSALYFCASSVAEGIYGYTFGSGTRLTVV.

The chain joins TRBV28 to TRBJ2-7, with D maybe TRBD2 (5 bases). CDR3 length equals 15 residues. Germline assignment: CDR1 MDHEN and CDR2 SYDVKM. With 3 bases removed from V and 3 bases from J, the gap between germline ends came to 15 bases. The CDR3 DNA sequence: TGTGCCAGCAGTTTCGGCGGGCCGAGGTTCTACGAGCAGTACTTC. Amino acid sequence: CASSFGGPRFYEQYF.

The chain is built from TRBV7-6 and TRBJ2-7, with D tentatively TRBD1 (6 bases). CDR3 length equals 16 residues. The V gene's germline CDR1 is SGHVS and CDR2 FNYEAQ. With 1 base removed from V and 6 bases from J, the gap between germline ends came to 19 bases. CDR3 in amino acids: CASSLGGPAPPSEQYF. The CDR3 nucleotides read TGTGCCAGCAGCTTAGGGGGGCCAGCCCCGCCGAGCGAGCAGTACTTC.

The V call is TRBV3-1 (or the pseudogene TRBV3-2), the J call TRBJ2-6, with TRBD2 matching 7 bases. The V and J ends lost 0 bases and 0 bases, in that order; junction bases with no gene match: 5. Looked up from germline, CDR1 is LGHDT and CDR2 is YNNKEL (reference sequence). The CDR3 runs to 18 residues. The CDR3 reads CASSQDGGRDSGANVLTF. The CDR3 coding sequence is TGTGCCAGCAGCCAAGATGGAGGGAGGGACTCTGGGGCCAACGTCCTGACTTTC.

The chain carries TRBV5-1 and TRBJ1-1; a possible D gene is TRBD1 (6 bases). CDR3 length: 13 amino acids. Looked up from germline, CDR1 is SGHRS and CDR2 is YFSETQ. V was shortened by 0 bases and J by 3 bases, with 6 bases between the two germline ends. The CDR3 region is CASSLAGDTEAFF. CDR3 coding DNA: TGCGCCAGCAGCTTGGCAGGGGACACTGAAGCTTTCTTT.

The chain carries TRBV5-1 and TRBJ2-7; 9 nucleotides align to TRBD2. V lost 6 bases and J lost 2; bases outside the gene matches: 6. In germline, CDR1 is SGHRS, CDR2 YFSETQ. The CDR3 spans 14 residues. The CDR3 DNA sequence: TGCGCCAGCACCCCGCGGGAGGGGACCTACGAGCAGTACTTC. It translates to CASTPREGTYEQYF.

J is TRBJ1-5 and V is TRBV7-3; 8 nucleotides agree with TRBD1. V lost 1 base to trimming and J lost 0 bases; unmatched junction nucleotides: 23. Germline assignment: CDR1 SGHTA and CDR2 FQGTGA. There are 23 residues in the CDR3. The CDR3 coding sequence is TGTGCCAGCAGCTTAATAAGACAGGGGAGGCCTCAGGACTCAGGGGATAGCAATCAGCCCCAGCATTTT. This sequence encodes CASSLIRQGRPQDSGDSNQPQHF.

This sequence joins TRBV18 and TRBJ1-2; D gene ambiguous. The CDR3 is made up of 13 amino acids. Trimming left V 0 bases short and J 6 bases short, with 8 bases between. Germline CDR1 reads KGHSH; CDR2 reads LQKENI. The chain's CDR3 is CASSPPTRDGYTF. The CDR3 DNA sequence: TGTGCCAGCTCACCACCGACTCGAGATGGCTACACCTTC.

The chain uses TRBV5-6 and TRBJ1-4; 8 bases map to TRBD1. Germline loops: CDR1 SGHDT, CDR2 YYEEEE. The CDR3 sequence is 14 residues long. The junction had 7 bases not matched to a gene; V was cut back by 2 bases and J by 10 bases. CDR3 DNA: TGTGCCAGCAGCTTTCAGGGGGCAAGGGGAAAACTGTTTTTT. It specifies CASSFQGARGKLFF.

The chain joins TRBV7-2 to TRBJ2-2; 8 bases align to TRBD2. The CDR3 is 16 amino acids. V lost 2 bases, J lost 7 bases, and 9 bases stayed unmatched. CDR1 is SGHTA, CDR2 FQGNSA, per germline. This CDR3 is CASSLFGGGRNGELFF. The DNA of the CDR3 is TGTGCCAGCAGCTTATTTGGCGGGGGGCGGAACGGGGAGCTGTTTTTT.

This rearrangement joins TRBV7-9 to TRBJ1-1, with D perhaps TRBD1 (6 bases). V shed 3 bases and J shed 1 base, with 12 bases lying between them. Germline loops: CDR1 SEHNR, CDR2 FQNEAQ (reference sequence). The CDR3 is 15 amino acids. CDR3 sequence (DNA): TGTGCCAGCAGCTTGGTCAGGGGATGGAACACTGAAGCTTTCTTT. Its translation: CASSLVRGWNTEAFF.

The rearrangement uses TRBV2 and TRBJ2-1; 10 bases are a match to TRBD2. This CDR3 region has 16 residues. The junction had 10 bases not matched to a gene; V was cut back by 4 bases and J by 7 bases. Germline-derived CDR1 and CDR2 are SNHLY and FYNNEI. The CDR3: CASSGPSGRIENEQFF. CDR3 nucleotide sequence: TGTGCCAGCAGTGGTCCTAGCGGGAGAATTGAAAATGAGCAGTTCTTC.

This clone appeared a single time. The chain carries TRBV7-2 and TRBJ2-1, with TRBD2 matching 10 bases. V lost 4 bases, J lost 9 bases, and 6 bases stayed unmatched. The CDR3 is made up of 14 amino acids. The V gene's germline CDR1 is SGHTA and CDR2 FQGNSA. The CDR3 loop reads CASSSGLARSEQFF. As DNA, the CDR3 is TGTGCCAGCAGCTCGGGACTAGCGAGGAGTGAGCAGTTCTTC.